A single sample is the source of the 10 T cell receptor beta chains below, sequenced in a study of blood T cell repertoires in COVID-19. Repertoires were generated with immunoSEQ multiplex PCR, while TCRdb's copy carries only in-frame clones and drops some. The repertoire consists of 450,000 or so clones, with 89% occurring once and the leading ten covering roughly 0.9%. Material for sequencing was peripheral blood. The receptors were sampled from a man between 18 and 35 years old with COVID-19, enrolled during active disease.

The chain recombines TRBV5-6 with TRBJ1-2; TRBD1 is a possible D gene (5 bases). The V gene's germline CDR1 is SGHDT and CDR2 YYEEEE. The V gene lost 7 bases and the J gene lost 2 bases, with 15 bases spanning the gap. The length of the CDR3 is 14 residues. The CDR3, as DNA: TGTGCCAGCTTCGACAGTTTGAGCAACTATGGCTACACCTTC. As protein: CASFDSLSNYGYTF.

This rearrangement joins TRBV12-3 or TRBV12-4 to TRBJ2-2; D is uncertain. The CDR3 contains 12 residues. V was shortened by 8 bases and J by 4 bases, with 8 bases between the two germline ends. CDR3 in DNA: TGTGCCAGCCGACAACCCACCGGGGAGCTGTTTTTT. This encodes CASRQPTGELFF.

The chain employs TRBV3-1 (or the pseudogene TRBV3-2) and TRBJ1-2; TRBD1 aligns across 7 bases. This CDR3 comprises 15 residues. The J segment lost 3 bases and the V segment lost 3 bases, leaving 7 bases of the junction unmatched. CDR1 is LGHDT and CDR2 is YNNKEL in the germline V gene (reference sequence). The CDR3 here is CASSQGRQGDYGYTF. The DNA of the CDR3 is TGTGCCAGCAGCCAGGGTAGACAGGGTGACTATGGCTACACCTTC.

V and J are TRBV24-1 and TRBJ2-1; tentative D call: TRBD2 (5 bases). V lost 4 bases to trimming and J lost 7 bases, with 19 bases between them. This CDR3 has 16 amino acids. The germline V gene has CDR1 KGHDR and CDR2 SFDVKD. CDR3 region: CATSEPAGSRGNEQFF. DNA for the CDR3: TGTGCCACCAGTGAACCCGCAGGATCCCGGGGAAATGAGCAGTTCTTC.

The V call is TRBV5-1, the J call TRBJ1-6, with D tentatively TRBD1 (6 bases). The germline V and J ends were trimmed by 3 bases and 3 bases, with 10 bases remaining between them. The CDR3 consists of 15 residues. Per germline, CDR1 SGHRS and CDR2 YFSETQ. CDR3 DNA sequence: TGCGCCAGCAGCTCTAGACAGGACTATAATTCACCCCTCCACTTT. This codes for CASSSRQDYNSPLHF.

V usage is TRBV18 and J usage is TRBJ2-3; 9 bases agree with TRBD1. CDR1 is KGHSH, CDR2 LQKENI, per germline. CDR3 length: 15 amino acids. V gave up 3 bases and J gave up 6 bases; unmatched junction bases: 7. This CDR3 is CASSPGQGKGDTQYF. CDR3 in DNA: TGTGCCAGCTCACCGGGACAGGGAAAAGGGGATACGCAGTATTTT.

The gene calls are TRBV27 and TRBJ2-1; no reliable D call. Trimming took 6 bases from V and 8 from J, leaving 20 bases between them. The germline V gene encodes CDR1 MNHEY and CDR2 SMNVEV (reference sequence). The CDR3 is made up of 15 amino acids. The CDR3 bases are TGTGCCAGCAGCCTTATAATCGCGTCAGGCCATGAGCAGTTCTTC. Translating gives CASSLIIASGHEQFF.

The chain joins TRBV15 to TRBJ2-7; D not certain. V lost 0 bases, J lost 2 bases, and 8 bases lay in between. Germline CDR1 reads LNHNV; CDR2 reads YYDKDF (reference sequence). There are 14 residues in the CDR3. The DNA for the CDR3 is TGTGCCACCAGCAGAGATCTCTTTACCTACGAGCAGTACTTC. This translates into CATSRDLFTYEQYF.

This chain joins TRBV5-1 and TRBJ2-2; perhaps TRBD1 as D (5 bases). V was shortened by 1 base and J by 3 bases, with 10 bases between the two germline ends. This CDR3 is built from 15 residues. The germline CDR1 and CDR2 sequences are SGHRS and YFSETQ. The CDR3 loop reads CASSLSRADTGELFF. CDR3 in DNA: TGCGCCAGCAGCTTGAGCAGGGCTGACACCGGGGAGCTGTTTTTT.

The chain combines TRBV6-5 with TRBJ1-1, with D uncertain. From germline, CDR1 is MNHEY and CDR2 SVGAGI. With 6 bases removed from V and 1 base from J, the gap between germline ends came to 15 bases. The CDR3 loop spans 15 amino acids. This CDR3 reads CASRPLGEANTEAFF. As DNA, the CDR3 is TGTGCCAGCAGGCCTCTGGGAGAGGCGAACACTGAAGCTTTCTTT.